This record covers a single T cell receptor beta chain. The CDR3 sequence is 17 residues long. The germline V gene has CDR1 MNHEY and CDR2 SMNVEV (reference sequence). The source of the sample is a study of T cells expressing NK-cell markers. For TCR beta, cDNA was produced by 5'RACE template switching with UMIs. TCRdb processed the 5' RACE reads again and assigns one entry to each CDR3 protein, with no DNA. This table holds some 390,000 distinct CDR3 sequences. Sequencing input: blood T cells: a sorted CD56 or NKG2C T cell subset, CD4+ or CD8+ T cells, or bulk PBMC T cells (not recorded which). The chain has TRBV27 and TRBJ1-2; as DNA is missing, the TRBD1 call by TCRdb cannot be tested. The receptor's source is a woman in her forties or fifties in good health. This CDR3 reads CASSLIFSGATNYGYTF.